This T cell receptor beta chain was obtained from a study of beta chain features in type 1 diabetes. Whole-study results and caveats: TCRB CDR3s were moderately but significantly shorter in Type 1 diabetes patients in all four CD4+ subsets.

The sequenced template was cDNA made from the entire isolated RNA. Profiling relied on immunoSEQ multiplex PCR, and the TCRdb table lists in-frame clones only, not all of them. Of 600,000 or so clones in the sample, about an eighth were seen once. Points on this clone: Antigen unknown.

The source is a man aged 18 to 29 with type 1 diabetes. Sequences were obtained from naive CD4+ T cells from blood.

The chain's CDR3 is CASGGYANPGELFF. The CDR3 DNA reads TGTGCCAGCGGCGGCTACGCGAATCCCGGGGAGCTGTTTTTT. This chain connects TRBV28 to TRBJ2-2; D not certain. This CDR3 comprises 14 residues. Germline V gene data show CDR1 as MDHEN and CDR2 as SYDVKM. Trimming pared 8 bases from V and 6 bases from J, leaving 16 bases between.